Listed here is a single T cell receptor (beta chain). The data derive from a study of blood T cell repertoires in COVID-19. About the research overall: PBMCs, B-cell-depleted T cells, or T cells provided the cDNA or gDNA that made up the material.

TCRdb's copy holds only in-frame clones and misses some; the assay was immunoSEQ multiplex PCR. The profile covers 150,000 or so clones, with 60% to 80% appearing a single time and more than 8.5% taken by the ten largest. The CDR3 has 16 residues. Germline lookup yields CDR1 SGHDN and CDR2 FVKESK. V shed 3 bases and J 3 bases; nucleotides not matched to a gene: 10. The TCR was taken from a woman in her forties or fifties with active or convalescent COVID-19. This chain connects TRBV14 to TRBJ2-7; 8 bases fit TRBD1. Specimen: peripheral blood. The CDR3: CASSHLDRAPYYEQYF. CDR3 in DNA: TGTGCCAGCAGCCACTTGGACAGGGCCCCCTACTACGAGCAGTACTTC.